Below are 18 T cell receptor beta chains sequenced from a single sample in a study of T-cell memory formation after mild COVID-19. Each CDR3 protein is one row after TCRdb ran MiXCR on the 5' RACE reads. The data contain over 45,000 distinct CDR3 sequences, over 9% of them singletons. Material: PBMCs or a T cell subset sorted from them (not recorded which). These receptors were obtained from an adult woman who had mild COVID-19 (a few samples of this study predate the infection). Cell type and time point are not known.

CDR3 in amino acids: CASLEARAGELFF. The CDR3 region has the DNA TGTGCCAGCCTAGAAGCGAGGGCCGGGGAGCTGTTTTTT. The gene calls are TRBV2 and TRBJ2-2; a possible D gene is TRBD2 (5 bases). CDR3 length: 13 residues. Germline loops: CDR1 SNHLY, CDR2 FYNNEI. The V gene lost 8 bases and the J gene lost 6 bases, with 13 bases spanning the gap.

The CDR3 here is CASSRGTGAAREQYF. Written as DNA, the CDR3 is TGTGCCAGCAGTCGCGGGACAGGGGCCGCGCGCGAGCAGTACTTC. The chain links TRBV27 to TRBJ2-7; 10 positions agree with TRBD1. Losses at the gene ends were 5 bases for V and 6 bases for J; bases not matched to a gene: 10. Per germline, CDR1 MNHEY and CDR2 SMNVEV (reference sequence). The CDR3 consists of 15 residues.

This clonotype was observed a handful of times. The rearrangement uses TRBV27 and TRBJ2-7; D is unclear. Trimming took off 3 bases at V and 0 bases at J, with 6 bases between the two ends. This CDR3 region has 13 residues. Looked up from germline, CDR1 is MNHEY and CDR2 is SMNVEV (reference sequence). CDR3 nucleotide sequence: TGTGCCAGCAGTTTTCTTAACTCCTACGAGCAGTACTTC. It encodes CASSFLNSYEQYF.

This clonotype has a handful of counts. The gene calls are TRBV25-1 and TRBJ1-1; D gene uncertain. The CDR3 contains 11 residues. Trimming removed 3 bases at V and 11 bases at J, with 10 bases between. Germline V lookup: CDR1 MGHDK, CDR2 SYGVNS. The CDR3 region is CASSDQILAFF. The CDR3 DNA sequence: TGTGCCAGCAGTGACCAGATCCTGGCTTTCTTT.

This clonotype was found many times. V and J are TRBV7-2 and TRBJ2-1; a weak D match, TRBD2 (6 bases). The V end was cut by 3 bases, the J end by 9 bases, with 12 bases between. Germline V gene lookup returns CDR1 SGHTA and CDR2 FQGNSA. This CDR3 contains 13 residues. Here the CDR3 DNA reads TGTGCCAGCAGCTTTCGGGAGACTAGTGAGCAGTTCTTC. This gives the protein CASSFRETSEQFF.

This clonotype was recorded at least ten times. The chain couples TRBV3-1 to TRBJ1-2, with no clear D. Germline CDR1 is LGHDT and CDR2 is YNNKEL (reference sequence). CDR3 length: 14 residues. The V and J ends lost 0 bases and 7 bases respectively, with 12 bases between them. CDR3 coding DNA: TGTGCCAGCAGCCAAGAGTTTTCCGCTCGTGGCTACACCTTC. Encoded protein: CASSQEFSARGYTF.

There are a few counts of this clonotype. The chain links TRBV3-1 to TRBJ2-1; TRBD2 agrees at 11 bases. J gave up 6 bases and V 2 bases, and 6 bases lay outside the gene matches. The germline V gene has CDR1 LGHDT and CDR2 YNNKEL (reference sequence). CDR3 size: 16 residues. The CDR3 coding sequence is TGTGCCAGCAGCCAAAGGACTAGCGGGTTCTCCAATGAGCAGTTCTTC. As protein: CASSQRTSGFSNEQFF.

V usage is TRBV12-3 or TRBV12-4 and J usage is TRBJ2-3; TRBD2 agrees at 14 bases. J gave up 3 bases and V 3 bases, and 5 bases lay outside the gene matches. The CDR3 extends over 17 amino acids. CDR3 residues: CASSFMTSGGGTDTQYF. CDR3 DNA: TGTGCCAGCAGTTTTATGACTAGCGGGGGGGGAACAGATACGCAGTATTTT.

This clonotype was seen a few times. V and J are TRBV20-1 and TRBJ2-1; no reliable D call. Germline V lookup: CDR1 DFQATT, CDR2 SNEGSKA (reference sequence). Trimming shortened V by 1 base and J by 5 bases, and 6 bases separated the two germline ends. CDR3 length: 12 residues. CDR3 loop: CSARGRNNEQFF. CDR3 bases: TGCAGTGCTAGAGGAAGGAACAATGAGCAGTTCTTC.

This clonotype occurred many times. CDR3 loop: CASSLQGTSYNEQFF. The CDR3 nucleotides are TGTGCCAGCAGCTTACAGGGGACATCCTACAATGAGCAGTTCTTC. This sequence joins TRBV7-2 and TRBJ2-1; TRBD1 might be the D (6 bases). Germline V gives CDR1 SGHTA, CDR2 FQGNSA. Trimming removed 2 bases at V and 1 base at J, with 9 bases between. CDR3 length: 15 amino acids.

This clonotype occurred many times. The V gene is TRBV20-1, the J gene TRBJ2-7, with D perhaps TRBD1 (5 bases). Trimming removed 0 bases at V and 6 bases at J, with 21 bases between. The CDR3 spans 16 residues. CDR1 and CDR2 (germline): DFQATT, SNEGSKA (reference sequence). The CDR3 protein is CSAREGSGFAGAEQYF. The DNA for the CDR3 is TGCAGTGCTAGAGAGGGGTCAGGGTTCGCTGGAGCCGAGCAGTACTTC.

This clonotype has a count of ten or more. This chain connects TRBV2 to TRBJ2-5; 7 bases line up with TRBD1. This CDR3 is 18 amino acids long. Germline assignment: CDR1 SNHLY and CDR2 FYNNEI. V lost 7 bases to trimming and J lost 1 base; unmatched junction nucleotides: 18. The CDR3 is CASIRDRVGGKAQETQYF. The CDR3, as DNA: TGTGCCAGCATCCGAGACAGGGTTGGAGGAAAGGCCCAAGAGACCCAGTACTTC.

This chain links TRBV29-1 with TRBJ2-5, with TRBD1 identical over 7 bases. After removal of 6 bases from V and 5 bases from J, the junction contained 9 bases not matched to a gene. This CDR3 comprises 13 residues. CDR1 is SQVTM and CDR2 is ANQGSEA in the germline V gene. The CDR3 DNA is TGCAGCGTCGGGACAGCCCCCGGGGAGACCCAGTACTTC. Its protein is CSVGTAPGETQYF.

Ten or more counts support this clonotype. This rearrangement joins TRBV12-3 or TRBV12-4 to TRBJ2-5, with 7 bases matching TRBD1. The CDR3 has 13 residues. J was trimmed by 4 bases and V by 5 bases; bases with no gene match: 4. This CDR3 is CASSPGQLETQYF. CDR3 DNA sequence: TGTGCCAGCAGTCCGGGACAGTTAGAGACCCAGTACTTC.

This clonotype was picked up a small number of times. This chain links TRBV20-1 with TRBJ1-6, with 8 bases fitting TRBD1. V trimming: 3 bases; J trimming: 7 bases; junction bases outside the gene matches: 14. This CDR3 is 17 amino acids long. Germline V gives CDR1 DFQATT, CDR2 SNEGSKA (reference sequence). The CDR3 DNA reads TGCAGTGCTAGCGGAGGGGACAGGTCCCCGGAGAATTCACCCCTCCACTTT. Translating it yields CSASGGDRSPENSPLHF.

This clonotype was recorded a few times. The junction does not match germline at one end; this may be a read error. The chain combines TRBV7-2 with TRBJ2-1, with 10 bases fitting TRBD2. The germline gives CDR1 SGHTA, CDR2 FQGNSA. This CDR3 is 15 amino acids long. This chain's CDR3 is CASTLLAGTYNEQFF. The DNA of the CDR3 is TGTGCCAGCACCTTACTAGCGGGGACCTACAATGAGCAGTTCTTC. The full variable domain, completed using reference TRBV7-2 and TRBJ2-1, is GAGVSQSPSNKVTEKGKDVELRCDPISGHTALYWYRQSLGQGLEFLIYFQGNSAPDKSGLPSDRFSAERTGGSVSTLTIQRTQQEDSAVYLCASTLLAGTYNEQFFGPGTRLTVL.

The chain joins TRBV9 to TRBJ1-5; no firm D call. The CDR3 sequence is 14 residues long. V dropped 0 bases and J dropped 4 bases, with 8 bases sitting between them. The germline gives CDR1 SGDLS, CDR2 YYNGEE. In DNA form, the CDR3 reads TGTGCCAGCAGCGTAGACCCCAATAATCAGCCCCAGCATTTT. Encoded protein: CASSVDPNNQPQHF.

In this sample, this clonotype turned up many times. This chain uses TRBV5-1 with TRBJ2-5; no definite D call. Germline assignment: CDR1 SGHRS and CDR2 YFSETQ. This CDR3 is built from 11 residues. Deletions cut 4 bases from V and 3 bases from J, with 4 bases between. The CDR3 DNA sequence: TGCGCCAGCAGCGCCGAAGAGACCCAGTACTTC. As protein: CASSAEETQYF.